This record concerns one TCR beta chain sequence. The antigen is undetermined. The record originates from a study of cytomegalovirus exposure and HLA in healthy donors. About the study: Caucasian-associated ancestry cluster membership applied to 75% to 85% of around 400 genotyped donors. Findings and limits, study-wide: Earlier analysis yielded a pattern in which most TCR beta V segments were productive about 90% or about 30% of the time. In a later analysis, at a false discovery rate of 0.05, 15,000 to 20,000 TCR beta sequences were associated with HLA alleles.

The germline V gene has CDR1 SGHVS and CDR2 FNYEAQ. With 7 bases clipped from V and 1 base from J, the junction kept 9 bases outside the gene matches. There are 15 residues in the CDR3. The PCR employed 60 Vbeta primers together with 13 Jbeta primers. Sequenced by immunoSEQ multiplex PCR; TCRdb stores in-frame clones only, minus some. The table records around 140,000 clones, roughly 78% of them present only once. The chain couples TRBV7-6 to TRBJ2-5, with 7 nucleotides matching TRBD2. The sequence was obtained from a female donor in good health and CMV-seronegative. The sample comprised PBMCs. CDR3 in DNA: TGTGCCAGCACCAAACGTCGGGGGGTCCAAGAGACCCAGTACTTC. Encoded protein: CASTKRRGVQETQYF.